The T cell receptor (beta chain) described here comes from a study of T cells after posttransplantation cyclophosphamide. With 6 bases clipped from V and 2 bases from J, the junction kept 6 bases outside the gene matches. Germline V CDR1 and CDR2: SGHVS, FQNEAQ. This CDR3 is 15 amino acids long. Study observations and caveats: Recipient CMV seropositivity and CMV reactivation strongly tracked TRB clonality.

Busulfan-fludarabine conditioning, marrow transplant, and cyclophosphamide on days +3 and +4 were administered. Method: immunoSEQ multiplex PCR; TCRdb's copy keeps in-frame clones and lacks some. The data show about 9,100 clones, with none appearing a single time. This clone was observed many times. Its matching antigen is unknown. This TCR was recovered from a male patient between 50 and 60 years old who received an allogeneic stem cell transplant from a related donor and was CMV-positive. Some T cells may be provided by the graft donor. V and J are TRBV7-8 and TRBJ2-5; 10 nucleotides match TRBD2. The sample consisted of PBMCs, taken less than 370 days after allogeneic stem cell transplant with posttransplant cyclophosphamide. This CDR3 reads CASRNSGGWQETQYF. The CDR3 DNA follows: TGTGCCAGCAGGAATAGCGGGGGGTGGCAAGAGACCCAGTACTTC.